This section outlines one T cell receptor (beta chain) sequence together with its context. Its antigen is not identified. Germline trimming cut 7 bases from V and 0 bases from J; bases unmatched to any gene: 0. Germline V gene data show CDR1 as LNHDA and CDR2 as SQIVND (reference sequence). The CDR3 extends over 13 amino acids. This sample was included in a study of naive CD8 T cells in extremely preterm neonates. Repertoires were generated with immunoSEQ multiplex PCR, while TCRdb's copy carries only in-frame clones and drops some. The sample records around 25,000 clones, roughly 88% being singletons. Points from the study as a whole: Relative to older groups, preterm infants had shorter, less trimmed CDR3s with fewer N additions. Preterm neonates had significantly lower iChao1 richness than other age groups.

Preterm samples came from extremely preterm deliveries at roughly 21-28 weeks. Excluded: fetal demise, active maternal HSV, known maternal HIV. Live Annexin V-negative naive CD3+CD8+CD45RA+CCR7+ T cells were sorted. About 19,000 to 110,000 naive CD8+ T cells were sorted per sample. V is TRBV19 and J is TRBJ2-1, with 7 bases that match TRBD2. The source material was naive CD8+ T cells from cord blood. This sequence was found in a boy who was born preterm. The chain's CDR3 is CASTSGSYNEQFF. DNA of the CDR3: TGTGCCAGTACTAGCGGCTCCTACAATGAGCAGTTCTTC.